The clone carrying this TCR beta chain occurred once. Its antigen remains unidentified. The CDR3 is 15 residues long. The junction had 4 bases not matched to a gene; V was cut back by 0 bases and J by 5 bases. CDR1 and CDR2 (germline): MGHRA, YSYEKL. The sample originates from a study of cytomegalovirus exposure and HLA in healthy donors. Study observations and caveats: Among the sequence variants, a highly shared cluster was likely an artifact of sequencing. The authors enumerated over 150 TCR beta chains as linked to cytomegalovirus. Among TCR beta chains of equal frequency, HLA-associated ones were more clonally expanded in a later analysis.

The donors (healthy individuals) were bone marrow donors. The PCR contained 60 Vbeta and 13 Jbeta primers. Sequencing was performed with immunoSEQ multiplex PCR; in TCRdb, only in-frame clones are kept and a portion is missing. The sample gives more than 90,000 clones, approximately 70% of which show up once; roughly 9% is in the top ten. The J gene is TRBJ2-7, the V gene TRBV4-1; TRBD2 agrees at 10 bases. The clonotype comes from a man between 25 and 39 years old in good health and CMV-seropositive. Sequencing was done on a sample of PBMCs. The CDR3 is CASSQEASGGNEQYF. For the CDR3, the DNA is TGCGCCAGCAGCCAAGAGGCTAGCGGGGGCAACGAGCAGTACTTC.